The T cell receptor beta chain described here comes from a study of early T cells in non-severe SARS-CoV-2 infection (dated by TCRdb to the early 2020s). Some background on the complete study: Bulk RNA from unsorted whole blood was used for TCR sequencing, so alpha and beta chains could not be paired.

At the junction V is shortened by 4 bases and J by 4 bases, with 16 bases in between. From the germline V gene, CDR1 is KGHSH and CDR2 is LQKENI. Measured from the cysteine to the phenylalanine, the CDR3 is 15 residues long. Here the CDR3 DNA is all that survives: 45 bases in frame from base 1. Receptor libraries were prepared by 5' RACE. Sequenced on a NextSeq 500. In the TCR library protocol, unique molecular identifiers were attached to individual cDNA molecules to correct for PCR bias and sequencing error. Both TCR alpha and beta chains were sequenced, and tight co-correlation was observed between alpha and beta sequence abundances in each sample. Per the source publication's procedure: Decombinator V4 was used to annotate the V gene, J gene and CDR3 of the TCR sequences. TCRs were defined as expanded if a significant change between any two time points was detected under a Poisson model with p below 0.0001. TCR abundances were normalised to the total number of TCRs sequenced per sample and were expressed as counts per million. MAIT TCRs were defined by TRAV1-2 paired with TRAJ12, TRAJ20 or TRAJ33, and iNKT TCRs by TRAV10 paired with TRAJ18. A search of VDJdb, accessed on 1 November 2021, was run for TCRs annotated to CMV, EBV and SARS-CoV-2, with TCRs annotated for multiple antigens excluded. TCRdb's own reprocessing of the public reads used fastp at Q25 and MiXCR and kept productive beta chains. When rows share a CDR3 protein, they turn into one entry using the most common DNA and genes. TCRdb's processing, not the authors' own work, is the source of the V and J calls. The sample table lists more than 65,000 distinct CDR3 sequences, 4.6% of them with a count of one. Roughly 3.6% of the sample lies in the top ten.

Points the paper makes about the study in general: VDJdb matching was skewed toward anti-spike CD8 responses and likely underestimated virus-specific expansions, missing private and CD4 specificities.

Set within a cohort of healthcare workers in London, UK, this nested case-control study involved weekly PCR testing of nasopharyngeal swabs along with blood sampling. Healthcare workers were enrolled in the week of the UK lockdown, from 23 to 31 March 2020, and were followed every week for up to about 16 weeks. This clonotype was seen at least ten times. Its antigen remains undetermined. Base quality data are lacking; no much larger clone is found one base away. The rearrangement joined TRBV18 to TRBJ2-5; the D region possibly corresponds to TRBD1 (6 bases align). The sequence derives from an adult who was a healthcare worker with PCR-confirmed SARS-CoV-2 infection or an uninfected control (not recorded which). The donor label of this sample is uncertain. The starting material was whole blood, obtained at baseline. The CDR3 corresponds to CASSLPQGVTETQYF. The DNA is as follows: TGTGCCAGCTCACTACCACAGGGTGTCACAGAGACCCAGTACTTC. Supplemented by the reference TRBV18 and TRBJ2-5 proteins around the CDR3, the complete variable domain is NAGVMQNPRHLVRRRGQEARLRCSPMKGHSHVYWYRQLPEEGLKFMVYLQKENIIDESGMPKERFSAEFPKEGPSILRIQQVVRGDSAAYFCASSLPQGVTETQYFGPGTRLLVL.